This is a list of T cell receptor beta chains from one sample in a study of T-cell memory formation after mild COVID-19. TCRdb independently ran MiXCR on the 5' RACE reads; one entry per CDR3 protein. The data show 560,000 or so distinct CDR3 sequences, around a sixth seen once. Sequences were obtained from PBMCs or a T cell subset sorted from them (not recorded which). Receptor source: an adult woman who had mild COVID-19 (a few samples of this study predate the infection). Cell type and time point are not known. CDR3s include the opening cysteine and the closing phenylalanine or tryptophan. D genes are given only for firm matches. Size tells how often a clone was seen (once, few, many) or the class of an expanded clone, and some rows leave it out.

size	V	J	D	DNA	CDR3
NA	TRBV4-1	TRBJ1-2	NA	TGCGCCAGCTGGGACGGTACACCCTATGGCTACACCTTC	CASWDGTPYGYTF
few	TRBV9	TRBJ2-7	NA	TGTGCCAGCAGCGTGGGGAGTGGTTACTCCTACGAGCAGTACTTC	CASSVGSGYSYEQYF
few	TRBV5-5	TRBJ2-1	TRBD2	TGTGCCAGCAGCTCCACTAGCGCGAGCTCCTACAATGAGCAGTTCTTC	CASSSTSASSYNEQFF
NA	TRBV5-1	TRBJ2-3	NA	TGCGCCAGCAGCTTGGTGGACGGGACTTGGGATACGCAGTATTTT	CASSLVDGTWDTQYF
few	TRBV29-1	TRBJ1-5	NA	TGCAGCGTTGCAGGGGACAATCAGCCCCAGCATTTT	CSVAGDNQPQHF
NA	TRBV7-9	TRBJ2-3	TRBD2	TGTGCCAGCAGCCTTAGCGGGAGGACAGATACGCAGTATTTT	CASSLSGRTDTQYF
few	TRBV20-1	TRBJ2-1	NA	TGCAGTGCAGCGGACATCCGGTACAATGAGCAGTTCTTC	CSAADIRYNEQFF
NA	TRBV6-1	TRBJ2-1	NA	TGTGCCAGCGGGGAATTGGGTGTAAGCTCCTACAATGAGCAGTTCTTC	CASGELGVSSYNEQFF
NA	TRBV18	TRBJ1-1	NA	TGTGCCAGCTCACCACCGTCCCGAGGGCTGAACACTGAAGCTTTCTTT	CASSPPSRGLNTEAFF
NA	TRBV3-1	TRBJ2-5	NA	TGTGCCAGCAGCCAAGATTGGGACGCCAAAGAGACCCAGTACTTC	CASSQDWDAKETQYF
few	TRBV2	TRBJ2-1	TRBD1	TGTGCCAATAAAAGGGACAGGTCCTACAATGAGCAGTTCTTC	CANKRDRSYNEQFF
NA	TRBV9	TRBJ2-5	NA	TGTGCCAGCAGCGCCCGGGGGAGTCAAGAGACCCAGTACTTC	CASSARGSQETQYF
NA	TRBV5-6	TRBJ2-7	NA	TGTGCCAGCAGCGGCGGGACAGCGACCTACGAGCAGTACTTC	CASSGGTATYEQYF
NA	TRBV9	TRBJ1-4	NA	TGTGCCAGCAGCGTGCAGGCTGCAACTAATGAAAAACTGTTTTTT	CASSVQAATNEKLFF
many	TRBV7-6	TRBJ1-4	NA	TGTGCCAGCAGCTTGAGGGTGCAAGAAAAACTGTTTTTT	CASSLRVQEKLFF
NA	TRBV7-2	TRBJ1-3	TRBD1	TGTGCCAGCAGCCCTCTAGACAGGGGCCCTGGAAACACCATATATTTT	CASSPLDRGPGNTIYF
many	TRBV12-3/TRBV12-4	TRBJ1-6	TRBD1	TGTGCCAGCAGTTTTGTGGACAGGAATTCACCCCTCCACTTT	CASSFVDRNSPLHF
few	TRBV6-2/TRBV6-3	TRBJ2-7	NA	TGTGCCAGCGCCTCCAGAGGGCTCTCCTACGAGCAGTACTTC	CASASRGLSYEQYF
few	TRBV7-9	TRBJ1-2	NA	TGTGCCAGCAGCTTAGTGGGCTTCTATGGCTACACCTTC	CASSLVGFYGYTF